Sequencing of this TCR beta chain was carried out in a study of human T cells and chemical hapten exposure. Study details: A roughly 2 cm by roughly 2 cm inner upper arm patch received 2% DPC for sensitization.

Time point of the sample: pre-sensitization, week 0. Treatment here: therapeutic diphenylcyclopropenone sensitization with weekly scalp DPC. In TCRdb, the RACE reads were re-called with MiXCR into one record per CDR3 protein. The sample includes around 120,000 distinct CDR3 sequences, 13% of them seen just once. Notes on the study in general: Expanded TCRs created a significantly greater count of big CDR3 similarity clusters than controls did. Patch test scores rose with PT1 expanded TCR counts, a positive correlation.

This clonotype was counted only a few times. The antigen is not known. The origin of this receptor is a woman aged 18-30 years with alopecia areata. Some clones in this sample may be carry-over from other donors' samples. The specimen comprised whole blood, sampled in connection with sensitization to the hapten diphenylcyclopropenone (DPC).

This CDR3 reads CSARDRTVNQPQHF. CDR3 bases: TGCAGTGCTAGAGACCGGACAGTCAATCAGCCCCAGCATTTT. V is TRBV20-1 and J is TRBJ1-5; D possibly corresponds to TRBD1 (6 bases). There are 14 residues in the CDR3. Germline CDR1 DFQATT, CDR2 SNEGSKA (reference sequence). V shed 0 bases and J shed 3 bases, with 9 bases lying between them.